The present entry profiles one TCR beta chain with its context. Its specific antigen is unknown. No quality values exist for individual bases; no much larger clone is one base distant. Taken from the germline V gene, the CDR1 and CDR2 loops are MDHEN and SYDVKM. The CDR3 sequence holds 15 residues, the cysteine and phenylalanine included. The CDR3 DNA has 45 bases and is translated from base 1. Trimming removed 4 bases from V and 2 bases from J; the gene matches leave 4 bases unexplained. The data were obtained in a study of blood T cell repertoires in COVID-19 (TCRdb year 2020). Regarding the complete study: Collaborator samples came from the United States, Italy and Spain and covered acute and convalescent phases of COVID-19. The repertoires were released in a freely available public database intended as a resource for research on the immune response to SARS-CoV-2. The dataset comprised deeply sampled blood TCRbeta repertoires from subjects exposed to, actively infected with, or recovered from COVID-19. A de-identified subject ID, COVID-19 status, age in years and sex were almost always included in the sample metadata. Where HLA class I and class II types were available, the types were taken from metadata supplied by the sample provider, not from assay-based typing. The material from the prospective study consisted of cDNA or gDNA derived from T cells, B-cell-depleted T cells, or PBMCs. Samples came from the ongoing ImmuneRACE study (first 160 participants) plus 1,254 subjects from 6 global collaborators.

Each collaborating institution followed its own protocols to collect whole blood in K2EDTA tubes. For TCRbeta analysis, collaborators shipped samples as frozen whole blood, isolated PBMCs, or DNA extracted from either of those sample types. TCRbeta CDR3 regions were amplified from genomic DNA using the immunoSEQ Assay, a bias-controlled multiplex PCR. The authors' pipeline ran thus. The number of nucleated cells in each sample was estimated by amplification of reference gene primers within the assay. Sequence reads were collapsed and filtered to measure the absolute abundance of every unique TCRbeta CDR3 rearrangement. For each sample, productive Simpson clonality was calculated as the square root of Simpson's diversity index over productive rearrangements. TCRdb carries this immuneACCESS record with in-frame sequences only. Its versions omit some clonotypes, under half of them owing to an unresolved V gene in the studies checked, with the rest unexplained. The V and J calls and clone size were taken over from that table, and D and trimming were inferred from the DNA. The sample table records tens of thousands of clones; roughly 90% of these occur just once. 1.5% to 2% of the sample is held by the ten biggest clonotypes.

Summary of the overall study and its limitations: The amount of clinical and demographic metadata varied by source and participant and was provided uncurated.

The source of this sequence is a man aged 55 to 69 with acute or convalescent COVID-19. Sequencing input: peripheral blood. The receptor chain draws on TRBV28 and TRBJ2-2; TRBD2 fits 7 bases in the junction. The DNA is as follows: TGTGCCAGCAGTTACACTAGCGTAAACACCGGGGAGCTGTTTTTT. Translated, it gives CASSYTSVNTGELFF.